The T cell receptor beta chain described here comes from a study of T-cell memory formation after mild COVID-19. Turning to the study itself: The TCR clusters were mostly specific to one donor. The study, taken as a whole, reports: Contracting CD4+ clones sat mainly in CM and EM; CD8+ in EMRA. Detection of some responders pre-infection suggested pre-existing cross-reactive memory T cells participated.

TCRdb reprocessed the 5' RACE reads with MiXCR, giving one entry per CDR3 protein. The repertoire includes approximately 560,000 distinct CDR3 sequences, roughly 17% of them detected once, and roughly 8% sits in the top ten. This CDR3 is 17 amino acids long. The V end lost 0 bases, the J end lost 3 bases, and 14 bases lay between the germline ends. Per germline, CDR1 MGHDK and CDR2 SYGVNS. Notes on this clonotype: Its antigen is currently unknown.

The sample taken for sequencing was PBMCs or a T cell subset sorted from them (not recorded which). The origin of this receptor is an adult woman who had mild COVID-19 (a few samples of this study predate the infection). Cell type and time point are not known. The V and J genes are TRBV25-1 and TRBJ2-2; TRBD2 is a possible D gene (5 bases). The CDR3 coding sequence is TGTGCCAGCAGTGAATATCCGGGGAGTAGGGACACCGGGGAGCTGTTTTTT. This sequence encodes CASSEYPGSRDTGELFF.